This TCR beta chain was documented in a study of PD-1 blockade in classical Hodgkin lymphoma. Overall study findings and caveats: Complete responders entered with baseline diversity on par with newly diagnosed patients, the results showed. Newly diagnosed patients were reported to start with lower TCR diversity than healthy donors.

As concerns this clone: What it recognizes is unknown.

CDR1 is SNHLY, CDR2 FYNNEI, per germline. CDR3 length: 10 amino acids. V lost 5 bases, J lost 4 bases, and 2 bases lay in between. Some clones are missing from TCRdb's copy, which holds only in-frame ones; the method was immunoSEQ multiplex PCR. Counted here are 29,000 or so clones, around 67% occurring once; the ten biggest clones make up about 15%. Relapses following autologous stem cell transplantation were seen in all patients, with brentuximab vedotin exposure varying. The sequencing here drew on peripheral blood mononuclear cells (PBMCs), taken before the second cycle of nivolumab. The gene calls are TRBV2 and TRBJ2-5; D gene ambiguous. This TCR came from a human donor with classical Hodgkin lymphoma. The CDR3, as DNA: TGTGCCAGCAGTCGAGAGACCCAGTACTTC. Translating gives CASSRETQYF.